The clone carrying this T cell receptor (beta chain) was seen at least ten times. Its target is not known. This sample stems from a study of Graves' ophthalmopathy and Graves' hyperthyroidism. Overall study results and limits: Stable hyperthyroidism and ophthalmopathy were told apart by a 13-signature model, which achieved less than 90% sensitivity and approximately 81% specificity.

PBMCs came from approximately 9.6 ml of fresh peripheral blood. Amplifying from RNA transcripts, the study obtained TCR beta CDR3 regions. The first-round RT-PCR employed HTBI primers together with the Qiagen OneStep RT-PCR kit. A multiplex PCR was then performed as the second round. TCRdb analysed the multiplex PCR reads with MiXCR anew, one entry per CDR3 protein. Of 150,000 to 200,000 distinct CDR3 sequences in the sample, roughly two fifths were seen once. With V trimmed by 1 base and J by 3 bases, 4 bases remained unmatched. CDR3 length: 15 amino acids. Germline CDR1 reads SGHAT; CDR2 reads FQNNGV.

The sequenced sample consisted of peripheral blood. V usage is TRBV11-2 and J usage is TRBJ1-2; TRBD1 matches 8 bases. The receptor comes from a man aged 25-45 years with Graves' ophthalmopathy. The CDR3 DNA sequence: TGTGCCAGCAGCTTAGCCCCGACAGGGGACTATGGCTACACCTTC. Translation: CASSLAPTGDYGYTF.